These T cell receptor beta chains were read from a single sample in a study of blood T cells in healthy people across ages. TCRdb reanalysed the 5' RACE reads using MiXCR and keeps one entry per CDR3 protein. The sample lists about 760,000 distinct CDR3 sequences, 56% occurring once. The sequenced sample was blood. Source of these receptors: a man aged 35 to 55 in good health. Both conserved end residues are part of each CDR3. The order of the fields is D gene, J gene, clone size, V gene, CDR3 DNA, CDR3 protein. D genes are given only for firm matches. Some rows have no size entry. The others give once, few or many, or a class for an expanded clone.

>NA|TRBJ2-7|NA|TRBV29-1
TGCAGCGTTGACGTACAGGCGGGTACCGAGCAGTACTTC
CSVDVQAGTEQYF
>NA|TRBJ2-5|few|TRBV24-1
TGTGCCACGGCGACAGGCAGGTACCAAGAGACCCAGTACTTC
CATATGRYQETQYF
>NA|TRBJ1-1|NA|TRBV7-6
TGTGCCAGCAGCTCGGAGATTATGAACACTGAAGCTTTCTTT
CASSSEIMNTEAFF
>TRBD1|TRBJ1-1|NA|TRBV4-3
TGCGCCAGCAGCCAAGCCGGGACAGATAACACTGAAGCTTTCTTT
CASSQAGTDNTEAFF
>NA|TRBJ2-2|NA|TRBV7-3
TGTGCCAGCAGCCCCCTCACGGTACAAATCGCGAACACCGGGGAGCTGTTTTTT
CASSPLTVQIANTGELFF
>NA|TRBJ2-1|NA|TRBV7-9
TGTTCCAGCAGCCCTAACAGCTATGAGCAGTTCTTC
CSSSPNSYEQFF
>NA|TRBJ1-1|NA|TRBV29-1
TGCAGCGTTGAGTTGAGTGGGTCGAACACTGAAGCTTTCTTT
CSVELSGSNTEAFF
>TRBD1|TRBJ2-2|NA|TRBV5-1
TGCGCCAGCAGCTTACCCCTGGCACAGGGGGCGCAAAACACCGGGGAGCTGTTTTTT
CASSLPLAQGAQNTGELFF
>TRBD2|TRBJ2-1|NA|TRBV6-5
TGTGCCAGCAGGCGTAGCGGGTCCGGCAATGAGCAGTTCTTC
CASRRSGSGNEQFF
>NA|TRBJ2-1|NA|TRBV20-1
TGCAGTGCTAGAACTGACTCGGATGAGCAGTTCTTC
CSARTDSDEQFF
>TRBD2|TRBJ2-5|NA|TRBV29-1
TGCAGCGCCGGAGAACTAGCGGGAGACGGTGAGCAGTACTTC
CSAGELAGDGEQYF
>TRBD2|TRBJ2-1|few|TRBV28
TGTGCCAGCAGTTGGGAAGCGGGGGAGCAGTTCTTC
CASSWEAGEQFF
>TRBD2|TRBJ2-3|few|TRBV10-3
TGTGCCATCAGTGAGGGGGGACTAGCGGGATTAGATACGCAGTATTTT
CAISEGGLAGLDTQYF
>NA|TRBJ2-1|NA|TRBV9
TGTGCCAGCAGCGCACCAGGGGGCGGGAGTCGGGGCATCCGTGAGCAGTTCTTC
CASSAPGGGSRGIREQFF
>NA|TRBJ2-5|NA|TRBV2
TGTACCAGCATCGAAAGTGGGCTAGCTAGAAAGACCCAGTACTTC
CTSIESGLARKTQYF
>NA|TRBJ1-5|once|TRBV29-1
TGCAGCGTTCAGACGGGCCTGGGGCAGCCCCAGCATTTT
CSVQTGLGQPQHF
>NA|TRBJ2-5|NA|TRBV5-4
TGTGCCAGCAGCTTGCGACAGACACAAGAGACCCAGTACTTC
CASSLRQTQETQYF
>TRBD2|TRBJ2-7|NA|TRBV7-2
TGTGCCAGCAGCACCGAGCGGGATTCCGAGCAGTACTTC
CASSTERDSEQYF
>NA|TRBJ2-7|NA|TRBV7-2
TGTGCCAGCAGCTTAAGTTTGGGGGCGAACTACGAGCAGTACTTC
CASSLSLGANYEQYF
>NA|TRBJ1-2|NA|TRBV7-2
TGTGCCAGCAGCTTAGAATCCGCCAGGGGTGGCGGCTACACCTTC
CASSLESARGGGYTF
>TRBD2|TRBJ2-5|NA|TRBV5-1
TGCGCCAGCAGCCCGGGACTAGCGGGACACAGGCGGCAAGAGACCCAGTACTTC
CASSPGLAGHRRQETQYF
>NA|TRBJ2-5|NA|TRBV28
TGTGCCAGCAGTTTACCCCACCGAGGCCGAGAGACCCAGTACTTC
CASSLPHRGRETQYF
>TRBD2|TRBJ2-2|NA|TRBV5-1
TGCGCCAGCAGGGTTGGGACTAGCGGTTTCACCGGGGAGCTGTTTTTT
CASRVGTSGFTGELFF
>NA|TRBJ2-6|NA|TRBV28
TGTGCCAGCAGGACCGGCGGACCCTCTGGGGCCAACGTCCTGACTTTC
CASRTGGPSGANVLTF
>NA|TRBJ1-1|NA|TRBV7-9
TGTGCCAGCAGCGCGGTGGGACGGCCCACTGAAGCTTTCTTT
CASSAVGRPTEAFF
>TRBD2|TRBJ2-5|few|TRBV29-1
TGCAGCGTTGTCGGACAAGGGACGGGAGGGATACAAGAGACCCAGTACTTC
CSVVGQGTGGIQETQYF
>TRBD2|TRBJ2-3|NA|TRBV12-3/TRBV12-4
TGTGCCAGCAGTACCGACCTAGCGGCAGATACGCAGTATTTT
CASSTDLAADTQYF
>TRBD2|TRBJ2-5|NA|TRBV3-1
TGTGCCAGCAGCCAACGGACTAGAGAGACCCAGTACTTC
CASSQRTRETQYF
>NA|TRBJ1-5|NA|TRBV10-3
TGTGCCATCACAAGGGGGTCCAATCAGCCCCAGCATTTT
CAITRGSNQPQHF
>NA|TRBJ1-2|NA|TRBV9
TGTGCCAGCAGCGTGGACGAAAACTATGGCTACACCTTC
CASSVDENYGYTF